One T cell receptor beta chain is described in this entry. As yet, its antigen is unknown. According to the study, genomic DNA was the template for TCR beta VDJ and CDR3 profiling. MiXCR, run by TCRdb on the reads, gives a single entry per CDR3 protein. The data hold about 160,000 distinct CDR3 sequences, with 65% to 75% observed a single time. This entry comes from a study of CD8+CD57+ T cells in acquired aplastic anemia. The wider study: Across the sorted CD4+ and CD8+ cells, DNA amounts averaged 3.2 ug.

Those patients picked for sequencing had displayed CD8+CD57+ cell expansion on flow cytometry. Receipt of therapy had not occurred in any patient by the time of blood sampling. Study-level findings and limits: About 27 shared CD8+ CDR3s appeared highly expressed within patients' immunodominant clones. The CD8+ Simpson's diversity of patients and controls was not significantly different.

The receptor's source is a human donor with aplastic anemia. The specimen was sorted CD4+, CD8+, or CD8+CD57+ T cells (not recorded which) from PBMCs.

CDR3 sequence reads: CSARVATSADTQYF. The CDR3 DNA is TGCAGTGCTAGAGTAGCGACTAGCGCAGATACGCAGTATTTT. This sequence joins TRBV20-1 and TRBJ2-3; TRBD2 aligns across 8 bases. CDR3 length: 14 amino acids. The V segment lost 1 base and the J segment 4 bases; nucleotides outside the gene matches: 4. Germline CDR1 is DFQATT and CDR2 is SNEGSKA (reference sequence).